Listed here are 22 T cell receptor beta chains from one sample, sequenced in a study of blood T cell repertoires in COVID-19. Produced via immunoSEQ multiplex PCR; TCRdb's table is partial and in-frame only. Among 50,000 to 85,000 clones, about 89% were seen once, and the ten largest hold approximately 7.9%. Specimen: peripheral blood. All receptors derive from a human donor in a cohort sampled during active COVID-19.

The chain employs TRBV27 and TRBJ2-1, with TRBD1 as a possible D gene (7 bases). The CDR3 sequence is 15 residues long. V was cut by 5 bases and J by 5 bases, with 16 bases left in between. Germline CDR1 reads MNHEY; CDR2 reads SMNVEV (reference sequence). The CDR3 sequence is CASSLRGWEDNEQFF. The CDR3, as DNA: TGTGCCAGCAGTCTCAGGGGGTGGGAGGACAATGAGCAGTTCTTC.

This rearrangement joins TRBV28 to TRBJ1-5; D unresolved. The V gene's germline CDR1 is MDHEN and CDR2 SYDVKM. Trimming left V 1 base short and J 5 bases short, with 12 bases between. This CDR3 comprises 15 residues. The CDR3 DNA is TGTGCCAGCAGTTTATCCGGGGATGGGCATCAGCCCCAGCATTTT. Translation gives CASSLSGDGHQPQHF.

The chain carries TRBV25-1 and TRBJ1-1; 8 nucleotides match TRBD1. Germline V gene sequence: CDR1 MGHDK, CDR2 SYGVNS. This CDR3 has 15 residues. With V trimmed by 3 bases and J by 3 bases, 6 bases remained unmatched. The CDR3 DNA follows: TGTGCCAGCAGTGAGCCTGCCAGGGGGCACACTGAAGCTTTCTTT. Protein product: CASSEPARGHTEAFF.

The V call is TRBV6-1, the J call TRBJ1-2; 10 nucleotides align to TRBD1. V lost 2 bases, J lost 7 bases, and 10 bases stayed unmatched. The germline CDR1 and CDR2 sequences are MNHNS and SASEGT. The CDR3 consists of 16 residues. Here the CDR3 DNA reads TGTGCCAGCAGTGAATCCTTCGGGACAGGGGAAGGTGGCTACACCTTC. The encoded protein is CASSESFGTGEGGYTF.

The chain links TRBV27 to TRBJ2-3; 11 bases agree with TRBD2. CDR1 and CDR2 (germline): MNHEY, SMNVEV (reference sequence). This CDR3 contains 16 residues. V lost 6 bases to trimming and J lost 2 bases; unmatched junction nucleotides: 7. In nucleotides, the CDR3 is TGTGCCAGCAGACTCACTAGCGGGGGATACACAGATACGCAGTATTTT. This encodes CASRLTSGGYTDTQYF.

This clone was seen a few times. The chain is built from TRBV5-1 and TRBJ2-5; tentatively, D is TRBD1 (7 bases). Trimming stripped 4 bases from V and 1 base from J, with 14 bases between. The CDR3 sequence is 15 residues long. Looked up from germline, CDR1 is SGHRS and CDR2 is YFSETQ. As DNA, the CDR3 is TGCGCCAGCAGCCTGGAGGGACAGCGCCAAGAGACCCAGTACTTC. It encodes CASSLEGQRQETQYF.

J is TRBJ2-1 and V is TRBV3-1 (or the pseudogene TRBV3-2); maybe TRBD1 (5 bases). Deletions cut 1 base from V and 5 bases from J, with 12 bases between. This CDR3 comprises 15 residues. CDR1 LGHDT and CDR2 YNNKEL come from the germline V gene (reference sequence). DNA for the CDR3: TGTGCCAGCAGCCAAGCTCAGGGTATCGACAATGAGCAGTTCTTC. Its translation: CASSQAQGIDNEQFF.

This chain joins TRBV4-1 and TRBJ2-2, with 11 bases fitting TRBD2. The CDR3 runs to 17 residues. The J segment lost 4 bases and the V segment lost 3 bases, leaving 7 bases of the junction unmatched. Germline CDR1 MGHRA, CDR2 YSYEKL. The CDR3: CASSHPTSGMATGELFF. CDR3 DNA: TGCGCCAGCAGCCACCCGACTAGCGGGATGGCCACCGGGGAGCTGTTTTTT.

The chain combines TRBV28 with TRBJ2-7; no clear D. V lost 5 bases to trimming and J lost 3 bases, with 14 bases between them. The CDR3 contains 14 residues. Germline V gene lookup returns CDR1 MDHEN and CDR2 SYDVKM. This chain's CDR3 is CASSIPNRYYEQYF. The CDR3 bases are TGTGCCAGCAGTATTCCTAACAGATACTACGAGCAGTACTTC. The entire variable domain, with the rest obtained from reference TRBV28 and TRBJ2-7, is as follows: DVKVTQSSRYLVKRTGEKVFLECVQDMDHENMFWYRQDPGLGLRLIYFSYDVKMKEKGDIPEGYSVSREKKERFSLILESASTNQTSMYLCASSIPNRYYEQYFGPGTRLTVT.

J is TRBJ2-1 and V is TRBV5-4; 11 nucleotides agree with TRBD2. Germline CDR1 reads SGHNT; CDR2 reads YYREEE (reference sequence). J gave up 3 bases and V 0 bases, and 8 bases lay outside the gene matches. The CDR3 runs to 18 residues. The CDR3 loop is CASSLVSLAGAIYNEQFF. For the CDR3, the DNA is TGTGCCAGCAGCTTGGTATCACTAGCGGGGGCAATCTACAATGAGCAGTTCTTC. The whole variable domain, filled in from reference TRBV5-4 and TRBJ2-1, reads ETGVTQSPTHLIKTRGQQVTLRCSSQSGHNTVSWYQQALGQGPQFIFQYYREEENGRGNFPPRFSGLQFPNYSSELNVNALELDDSALYLCASSLVSLAGAIYNEQFFGPGTRLTVL.

This clone was recorded a few times. The chain uses TRBV14 and TRBJ1-1, with D possibly TRBD1 on 5 matching bases. The V gene lost 6 bases and the J gene lost 4 bases, with 12 bases spanning the gap. Germline V CDR1 and CDR2: SGHDN, FVKESK. This CDR3 spans 13 amino acids. Written as DNA, the CDR3 is TGTGCCAGCAGTTCAGGGTTGGGCACTGAAGCTTTCTTT. Protein: CASSSGLGTEAFF.

This chain joins TRBV11-3 and TRBJ1-2, with D maybe TRBD1 (5 bases). The V and J ends lost 2 bases and 7 bases respectively, with 20 bases between them. This CDR3 has 16 residues. From germline, CDR1 is SGHNT and CDR2 YENEEA. This CDR3 is CASSLQEGPRGLGYTF. CDR3 nucleotide sequence: TGTGCCAGCAGCTTACAGGAGGGACCGCGCGGGCTTGGCTACACCTTC. The full variable domain, its missing parts supplied by reference TRBV11-3 and TRBJ1-2, is EAGVVQSPRYKIIEKKQPVAFWCNPISGHNTLYWYLQNLGQGPELLIRYENEEAVDDSQLPKDRFSAERLKGVDSTLKIQPAELGDSAVYLCASSLQEGPRGLGYTFGSGTRLTVV.

V and J are TRBV7-2 and TRBJ2-7, with 8 nucleotides matching TRBD2. This CDR3 has 14 residues. CDR1 and CDR2 (germline): SGHTA, FQGNSA. Trimming took 5 bases from V and 5 from J; bases not matched to a gene: 8. The DNA for the CDR3 is TGTGCCAGCAGCCCCGGGAGGGGGTCTCACGAGCAGTACTTC. It yields the protein CASSPGRGSHEQYF. Filled out from reference TRBV7-2 and TRBJ2-7, the complete variable domain reads GAGVSQSPSNKVTEKGKDVELRCDPISGHTALYWYRQSLGQGLEFLIYFQGNSAPDKSGLPSDRFSAERTGGSVSTLTIQRTQQEDSAVYLCASSPGRGSHEQYFGPGTRLTVT.

The chain uses TRBV19 and TRBJ2-1, with 7 bases that match TRBD1. CDR1 is LNHDA and CDR2 is SQIVND in the germline V gene (reference sequence). Trimming at V came to 5 bases and at J to 3 bases, leaving 13 bases not matched to a gene. CDR3 length equals 17 residues. In DNA, the CDR3 is TGTGCCAGTAGTCCAGCAAAGGGACAGCTTGACTACAATGAGCAGTTCTTC. It encodes CASSPAKGQLDYNEQFF. Full variable domain (outside the CDR3, taken from reference TRBV19 and TRBJ2-1): DGGITQSPKYLFRKEGQNVTLSCEQNLNHDAMYWYRQDPGQGLRLIYYSQIVNDFQKGDIAEGYSVSREKKESFPLTVTSAQKNPTAFYLCASSPAKGQLDYNEQFFGPGTRLTVL.

V is TRBV7-2 and J is TRBJ2-5; 8 bases fit TRBD2. Germline CDR1 reads SGHTA; CDR2 reads FQGNSA. Trimming cost V 4 bases and J 6 bases; bases outside gene matches: 16. This CDR3 is built from 17 residues. The CDR3 loop is CASSSPGVAGTMKTQYF. The DNA of the CDR3 is TGTGCCAGCAGCTCCCCCGGGGTAGCGGGAACTATGAAGACCCAGTACTTC. Variable domain in full (rest from reference TRBV7-2 and TRBJ2-5): GAGVSQSPSNKVTEKGKDVELRCDPISGHTALYWYRQSLGQGLEFLIYFQGNSAPDKSGLPSDRFSAERTGGSVSTLTIQRTQQEDSAVYLCASSSPGVAGTMKTQYFGPGTRLLVL.

This rearrangement joins TRBV7-3 to TRBJ2-3, with 13 bases aligning to TRBD2. From germline, CDR1 is SGHTA and CDR2 FQGTGA. V lost 5 bases to trimming and J lost 1 base; unmatched junction nucleotides: 3. The CDR3 is 16 amino acids. The CDR3 protein is CASSPGTSGGTDTQYF. As DNA, the CDR3 is TGTGCCAGCAGCCCCGGGACTAGCGGGGGCACAGATACGCAGTATTTT.

The rearrangement uses TRBV6-6 and TRBJ1-5, with D tentatively TRBD1 (6 bases). Trimming pared 10 bases from V and 3 bases from J, leaving 13 bases between. CDR3 length: 13 amino acids. Germline lookup yields CDR1 MNHNY and CDR2 SVGAGI (reference sequence). The CDR3 is CATKRTDNQPQHF. CDR3 in DNA: TGTGCCACGAAACGGACAGACAATCAGCCCCAGCATTTT.

The chain combines TRBV2 with TRBJ2-7, with D possibly being TRBD2 (6 bases). Trimming left V 11 bases short and J 0 bases short, with 11 bases between. Looked up from germline, CDR1 is SNHLY and CDR2 is FYNNEI. This CDR3 has 12 amino acids. In DNA form, the CDR3 reads TGTGCCGGAGGGGTTGCCTCCTACGAGCAGTACTTC. This translates into CAGGVASYEQYF.

The V call is TRBV11-2, the J call TRBJ2-1; D call uncertain. The CDR3 has 17 amino acids. CDR1 is SGHAT, CDR2 FQNNGV, per germline. V was clipped by 5 bases and J by 0 bases, with 17 bases between them. CDR3: CASSPHPGSPSYNEQFF. CDR3 nucleotide sequence: TGTGCCAGCAGCCCCCATCCCGGGTCCCCCTCCTACAATGAGCAGTTCTTC.

The chain combines TRBV7-9 with TRBJ1-4; a weak D match, TRBD1 (6 bases). The CDR3 covers 15 residues. V was trimmed by 5 bases and J by 2 bases, leaving 12 bases between them. The germline CDR1 and CDR2 sequences are SEHNR and FQNEAQ (reference sequence). CDR3 protein: CASSQDSGTNEKLFF. DNA for the CDR3: TGTGCCAGCAGCCAGGACAGTGGGACTAATGAAAAACTGTTTTTT.

This chain joins TRBV11-2 and TRBJ2-5; perhaps TRBD2 as D (5 bases). Trimming cost V 5 bases and J 2 bases, with 15 bases left between them. There are 15 residues in the CDR3. CDR1 is SGHAT, CDR2 FQNNGV, per germline. CDR3 bases: TGTGCCAGCAGCCAAGCCGGGGTCCTACAAGAGACCCAGTACTTC. As protein: CASSQAGVLQETQYF.

The J gene is TRBJ1-5, the V gene TRBV19; TRBD1 agrees at 11 bases. V dropped 4 bases and J dropped 7; count of bases not matched to a gene: 6. The CDR3 spans 15 residues. Germline V gene lookup returns CDR1 LNHDA and CDR2 SQIVND (reference sequence). CDR3 nucleotides: TGTGCCAGTAGTAACCCGGACAGGGGGCTCCAGCCCCAGCATTTT. This gives the protein CASSNPDRGLQPQHF.